This TCR beta chain was recorded in a study of shared clonotypes between healthy human individuals (dated by TCRdb to 2018 to 2021). Background on the whole study: The cohort comprised a couple of women and three men aged 18 to 49 years. For each donor, CD4 naive and CD4 memory were each run on three plates, CD8 naive on two plates, and CD8 memory on one plate. To estimate repertoire size and how much clonotype sharing occurs between individuals, the study deeply sequenced the blood TCR repertoires of roughly 5 healthy adults. Different laboratories and diverse techniques were used to prepare libraries and sequence TCR repertoires, to increase sequencing depth and limit assay-specific biases. Leukapheresis yielded between about 0.85 and 10 billion PBMCs per donor. What the research found in general, with its limitations: Based on pairwise subsampling, the degree of clonotype sharing among donors was expected to be affected by sequencing depth. Sampling was limited to blood, and TCR repertoires in tissue likely differ from TCR repertoires in blood. Rarefaction of sorted-subset datasets indicated incomplete sequencing despite the large sequencing depth. When several donors were compared, the shared fraction of clonotypes was about 5% for naive CD4, approximately 3.3% for naive CD8, 2.3% for memory CD4, and 0.4% for memory CD8. The genetic and exposure-history diversity represented was limited by the small number of donors. Estimated clonotype richness was generally larger for naive than for memory subsets. Compared with non-shared clonotypes, clonotypes shared by all four sorted-subset donors had higher generation probabilities.

Using the deep immunoSEQ assay, TCR CDR3 regions were amplified from genomic DNA by multiplex PCR. Extracted genomic DNA from each cell subset was spread evenly across all wells of several immunoSEQ 96-well plates, with each plate serving as a replicate. For sorted subsets, each replicate PCR was loaded with 200 ng genomic DNA, equivalent to about 33,000 T cell genomes. Purified libraries were quantified with a Qubit 3.0 fluorometer, sized on a Bioanalyzer 2100, and re-quantified with the KAPA Library Quantification kit. A separate single-read 150-cycle Illumina NextSeq 550 flow cell was used to sequence each immunoSEQ 96-well plate. In the paper's pipeline: Because the immunoSEQ output held only junctional sequences and lacked quality scores, the filtering could not match the filtering applied to full-length reads. Sequences were annotated with PyIR, a Python wrapper for IgBLAST v1.9, and V/J genes and CDR3 were assigned using IMGT germline references. Reads were removed for weak V/J assignments (E-value above 1e-6), missing CDR3, stop codons, out-of-frame junctions, or ambiguous translated residues. V3J clonotypes were defined as sequences sharing the same inferred V gene, J gene, and CDR3 amino acid sequence. Percentage overlap between repertoires was calculated by dividing the number of shared unique clonotypes by the size of the smaller repertoire. Repertoire richness was assessed with RTK rarefaction, the Chao1 estimator, and Recon v2.1 estimates of unobserved clonotypes. Generation probabilities for all TCRbeta clonotypes obtained by the gDNA method from several donors were computed using OLGA. The table comes from immuneACCESS by way of TCRdb, which keeps in-frame sequences with V and J called. Part of the clones is missing from these tables; in studies checked, under half for an unresolved V gene and the rest for unknown reasons. For V, J and clone size, that table is used; D and trimming come from the DNA. The sample includes approximately 2.5 million clones, with 93% observed a single time. The top ten clones comprise roughly 0.39% of the sample.

The CDR3 numbers 12 residues from cysteine through phenylalanine. Of the read, only the CDR3 DNA is kept; its 36 bases are in frame from base 1. Per the germline V gene (reference sequence), LNHDA is the CDR1 and SQIVND is the CDR2. V and J are truncated by 3 bases and 2 bases respectively, leaving an intervening sequence of 3 bases. As regards this clone: Its antigen is unknown. Base quality data are lacking; no much larger clone is found one base away.

The donors were healthy, HIV-negative adults who had no recently reported acute infections or vaccinations. All donors were Caucasian adults living in Nashville, Tennessee, USA. CD4+ T cells were enriched by magnetic negative selection; naive cells were then positively selected on CD45RA, and the negative fraction formed the memory subset. Blood was collected by leukapheresis, and PBMCs were isolated by Ficoll-Histopaque density gradient centrifugation and then cryopreserved in liquid nitrogen vapor phase. Analytical flow cytometry was used to check the purity and quantity of each magnetically sorted T cell population. Each sorted fraction had its genomic DNA isolated and then quantified by UV absorbance on a Nanodrop 2000c.

Sequencing used naive CD4+ T cells from PBMCs. According to the study, the label for this sample's cell subset or site signals: CD45RA+ positively selected. The source is a man between 18 and 29 years old in good health. Some clones in this sample may be carry-over from other donors' samples. Recombination linked TRBV19 to TRBJ2-3, with the D gene not clear enough to name. The encoded CDR3 is CASSIITDTQYF. The nucleotide sequence reads TGTGCCAGTAGTATTATCACAGATACGCAGTATTTT.